This TCR beta chain was documented in a study of shared clonotypes between healthy human individuals. CD45RA+ naive and CD45RA-negative memory subsets were separated from CD4+ cells. The study ran the assay at deep level. Per the authors' pipeline: ImmunoSEQ sequences covered only the junction and lacked quality scores; filtering therefore differed. This table comes from immunoSEQ multiplex PCR, and its TCRdb copy is limited to in-frame clones, with some not included. From that table come the V and J calls and clone size; the DNA was used to work out D and trimming. The data show 650,000 to 800,000 clones, 72% seen once. CDR3 length: 15 amino acids. Per the germline V gene, CDR1 is LGHNA and CDR2 is YNFKEQ. Germline trimming cut 0 bases from V and 6 bases from J; bases unmatched to any gene: 5.

The receptor comes from a woman in her 30s in good health. The sequencing input was memory CD4+ T cells sorted from blood. Indicated subset: CD45RA-negative fraction. V usage is TRBV4-2 and J usage is TRBJ2-3; 8 bases line up with TRBD2. CDR3 protein: CASSQDSAGDDTQYF. The DNA for the CDR3 is TGTGCCAGCAGCCAAGATTCAGCGGGAGATGATACGCAGTATTTT.